This T cell receptor beta chain is from a study of Ad26.COV2.S vaccination and SARS-CoV-2 variants. The treatment here: 19 received Ad26.COV2.S at low or high dose, single or two shots; 5 received placebo; per-sample allocation not given. Sampling took place 63 days after the first vaccine or placebo injection. The table came from immunoSEQ multiplex PCR; TCRdb's copy has only in-frame clones and leaves some out. There are about 440,000 clones in the sample; 90% occur only once, and less than 4.5% lies in the top ten. This CDR3 spans 15 amino acids. V lost 5 bases and J 8 bases, leaving 22 bases between the germline ends. Germline V gene sequence: CDR1 SGHRS, CDR2 YFSETQ.

V gene TRBV5-1 combines with J gene TRBJ1-2, with D possibly being TRBD1 (6 bases). The sample consisted of peripheral blood, taken in a trial of Ad26.COV2.S vaccine versus placebo. This sequence was found in a person aged 18-65 years who received the Ad26.COV2.S COVID-19 vaccine or a placebo. CDR3 loop: CASRGHADYLDGYTF. The CDR3 DNA sequence: TGCGCCAGCAGGGGACACGCGGACTATCTTGACGGCTACACCTTC.